Given below is one TCR beta chain in context. V dropped 4 bases and J dropped 6 bases, with 25 bases sitting between them. This CDR3 region has 17 residues. The germline V gene has CDR1 SGHRS and CDR2 YFSETQ. Method: immunoSEQ multiplex PCR; TCRdb's copy keeps in-frame clones and lacks some. This sample yields about 86,000 clones, of which around 88% are seen a single time; roughly 1.4% belongs to the top ten. This entry is derived from a study of OX40 agonist ivuxolimab in advanced cancers. The J gene is TRBJ1-2, the V gene TRBV5-1, with a weak D call TRBD1 (6 bases). This specimen consisted of CD4+ or CD8+ T cells sorted from blood, obtained in a trial of the OX40 agonist ivuxolimab. This sequence was found in an adult with an advanced solid tumor such as melanoma, head and neck, liver or kidney cancer. The CDR3, as DNA: TGCGCCAGCAGCCCGAATAGGGGGATAGAGAACGCTGATGGCTACACCTTC. Amino acids: CASSPNRGIENADGYTF. Using reference TRBV5-1 and TRBJ1-2 for the parts outside the CDR3, the full variable domain is KAGVTQTPRYLIKTRGQQVTLSCSPISGHRSVSWYQQTPGQGLQFLFEYFSETQRNKGNFPGRFSGRQFSNSRSEMNVSTLELGDSALYLCASSPNRGIENADGYTFGSGTRLTVV.